Listed below are T cell receptor beta chains from one sample, sequenced in a study of Graves' ophthalmopathy and Graves' hyperthyroidism. TCRdb re-derived calls from the multiplex PCR reads in MiXCR, one entry per CDR3 protein. The sample includes roughly 230,000 distinct CDR3 sequences, about 22% of them seen just once. The source material was peripheral blood. The source of these receptors is a woman aged 50 to 60 with Graves' ophthalmopathy. CDR3s include the opening cysteine and the closing phenylalanine or tryptophan. The D gene is left open where the match is weak. The size entry is marked missing in some rows and otherwise reads once, few, many or a size class.

v_call	clone_size	cdr3_length	j_call	d_call	cdr3_aa	cdr3_nt
TRBV6-1	NA	16	TRBJ1-5	NA	CASNGWAAVTNQPQHF	TGTGCCAGCAACGGATGGGCAGCCGTTACTAATCAGCCCCAGCATTTT
TRBV10-3	many	14	TRBJ2-7	TRBD1	CAISAGTVEYEQYF	TGTGCCATCAGTGCGGGGACAGTTGAGTACGAGCAGTACTTC
TRBV11-2	many	14	TRBJ2-2	NA	CASSLDRKVGELFF	TGTGCCAGCAGCTTAGATCGAAAAGTCGGGGAGCTGTTTTTT
TRBV3-1	few	15	TRBJ1-1	NA	CASSRTLAEGTEAFF	TGTGCCAGCAGCCGGACGTTGGCGGAGGGCACTGAAGCTTTCTTT
TRBV5-1	few	15	TRBJ2-7	NA	CASSLEGGLSYEQYF	TGCGCCAGCAGCTTGGAGGGGGGTCTGTCCTACGAGCAGTACTTC
TRBV12-3/TRBV12-4	few	13	TRBJ1-2	NA	CASSDSSGYGYTF	TGTGCCAGCAGTGACAGTAGCGGCTATGGCTACACCTTC
TRBV5-1	many	15	TRBJ2-7	TRBD1	CASSLQGAQPYEQYF	TGCGCCAGCAGCTTGCAGGGGGCGCAGCCCTACGAGCAGTACTTC
TRBV6-1	many	14	TRBJ2-7	TRBD1	CASSATGVIGEQYF	TGTGCCAGCAGCGCTACAGGGGTTATCGGCGAGCAGTACTTC
TRBV28	few	16	TRBJ2-5	NA	CASSFSRVGAGETQYF	TGTGCCAGCAGTTTTTCCAGGGTCGGGGCCGGGGAGACCCAGTACTTC
TRBV28	NA	15	TRBJ2-7	NA	CASSEEDSGRNEQYF	TGTGCCAGCAGCGAAGAGGATAGTGGGAGGAACGAGCAGTACTTC
TRBV20-1	many	17	TRBJ2-2	TRBD2	CSARDLLSGANTGELFF	TGCAGTGCTAGAGATCTTTTGAGCGGGGCAAACACCGGGGAGCTGTTTTTT
TRBV3-1	NA	13	TRBJ1-1	TRBD1	CASSRTGQTEAFF	TGTGCCAGCAGCCGTACGGGACAGACTGAAGCTTTCTTT
TRBV2	NA	15	TRBJ2-6	TRBD1	CASTTGGAGANVLTF	TGTGCCAGCACCACAGGGGGCGCTGGGGCCAACGTCCTGACTTTC
TRBV7-9	many	14	TRBJ2-7	TRBD1	CASSLGQGFYEQYF	TGTGCCAGCAGCCTAGGACAGGGGTTCTACGAGCAGTACTTC
TRBV24-1	many	14	TRBJ1-2	NA	CATSDFSGTGGYTF	TGTGCCACCAGTGATTTTTCAGGGACGGGTGGCTACACCTTC
TRBV20-1	many	14	TRBJ2-7	NA	CSARVASATYEQYF	TGCAGTGCTAGAGTCGCTAGCGCCACCTACGAGCAGTACTTC
TRBV6-1	NA	14	TRBJ2-2	TRBD1	CATGQGLDTGELFF	TGTGCCACCGGACAGGGGCTTGATACCGGGGAGCTGTTTTTT
TRBV5-1	many	17	TRBJ2-5	TRBD2	CASSLAGGRRGQETQYF	TGCGCCAGCAGCTTGGCCGGCGGGAGGAGGGGGCAAGAGACCCAGTACTTC